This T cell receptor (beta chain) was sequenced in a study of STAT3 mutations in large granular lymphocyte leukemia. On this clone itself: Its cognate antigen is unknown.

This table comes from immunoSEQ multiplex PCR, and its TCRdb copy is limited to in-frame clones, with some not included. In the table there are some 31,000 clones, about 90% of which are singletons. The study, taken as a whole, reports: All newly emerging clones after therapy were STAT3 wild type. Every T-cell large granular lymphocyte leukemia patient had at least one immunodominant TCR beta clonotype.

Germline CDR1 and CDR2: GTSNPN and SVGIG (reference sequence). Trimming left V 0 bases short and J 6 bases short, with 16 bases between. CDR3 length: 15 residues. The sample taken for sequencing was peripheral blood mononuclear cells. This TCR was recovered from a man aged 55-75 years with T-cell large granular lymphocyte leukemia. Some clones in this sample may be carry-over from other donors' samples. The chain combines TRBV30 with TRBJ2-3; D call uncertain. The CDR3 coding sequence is TGTGCCTGGAGTGTGAGCCCGGCGGTGCGGGATACGCAGTATTTT. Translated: CAWSVSPAVRDTQYF. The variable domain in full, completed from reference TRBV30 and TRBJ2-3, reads SQTIHQWPATLVQPVGSPLSLECTVEGTSNPNLYWYRQAAGRGLQLLFYSVGIGQISSEVPQNLSASRPQDRQFILSSKKLLLSDSGFYLCAWSVSPAVRDTQYFGPGTRLTVL.